What follows are 11 T cell receptor beta chains derived from one specimen sequenced in a study of T-cell memory formation after mild COVID-19. TCRdb re-called the 5' RACE reads with MiXCR, one entry per CDR3 protein. The sample has about 560,000 distinct CDR3 sequences, 15% to 20% seen once. Material: PBMCs or a T cell subset sorted from them (not recorded which). These receptors were collected from an adult woman who had mild COVID-19 (a few samples of this study predate the infection). Cell type and time point are not known.

Only a few counts were recorded for this clonotype. DNA of the CDR3: TGTGCCAGCAGTCTAGGACAGGGTTTAACGCAGTATTTT. Amino acids: CASSLGQGLTQYF. The rearrangement uses TRBV27 and TRBJ2-3, with 8 nucleotides matching TRBD1. J was trimmed by 9 bases and V by 5 bases; bases with no gene match: 7. The V gene's germline CDR1 is MNHEY and CDR2 SMNVEV (reference sequence). The CDR3 totals 13 residues.

The V gene is TRBV7-9, the J gene TRBJ2-3; perhaps TRBD2 as D (5 bases). This CDR3 has 19 amino acids. With 4 bases removed from V and 0 bases from J, the gap between germline ends came to 23 bases. The germline V gene has CDR1 SEHNR and CDR2 FQNEAQ (reference sequence). Here the CDR3 DNA reads TGTGCCAGCAGCTCCACAGTGCCAGCTAGCCGTACTAGCACAGATACGCAGTATTTT. Translated, it gives CASSSTVPASRTSTDTQYF.

This clonotype was counted ten times or more. The gene calls are TRBV5-1 and TRBJ2-5, with D perhaps matching TRBD1 (6 bases). This CDR3 region has 14 residues. V was trimmed by 0 bases and J by 5 bases, leaving 11 bases between them. From germline, CDR1 is SGHRS and CDR2 YFSETQ. CDR3 sequence: CASSLDPGEETQYF. The CDR3 region has the DNA TGCGCCAGCAGCTTGGATCCAGGGGAGGAGACCCAGTACTTC.

The J gene is TRBJ2-7, the V gene TRBV5-1; D unclear. The germline V gene has CDR1 SGHRS and CDR2 YFSETQ. There are 13 residues in the CDR3. The germline V and J ends were trimmed by 6 bases and 0 bases, with 10 bases remaining between them. The chain's CDR3 is CASKAVSSYEQYF. CDR3 DNA: TGCGCCAGCAAGGCGGTAAGCTCCTACGAGCAGTACTTC.

The J gene is TRBJ1-1, the V gene TRBV28, with D perhaps TRBD1 (6 bases). The CDR3 runs to 16 residues. Trimming removed 4 bases from V and 2 bases from J, with 17 bases in between. Germline CDR1 reads MDHEN; CDR2 reads SYDVKM. CDR3 protein: CASSYSWTDSNTEAFF. The CDR3 DNA reads TGTGCCAGCAGTTATTCATGGACAGACTCAAACACTGAAGCTTTCTTT.

The V and J genes are TRBV6-2 or TRBV6-3 and TRBJ2-7; 10 nucleotides align to TRBD1. The CDR3 extends over 15 amino acids. Germline loops: CDR1 MNHEY, CDR2 SVGEGT. V trimming: 1 base; J trimming: 3 bases; junction bases outside the gene matches: 3. This CDR3 is CASSYLGQGNYEQYF. In DNA form, the CDR3 reads TGTGCCAGCAGTTACTTGGGACAGGGGAACTACGAGCAGTACTTC.

A few counts support this clonotype. The chain combines TRBV10-2 with TRBJ1-5; no definite D call. This CDR3 spans 15 amino acids. Trimming removed 0 bases at V and 2 bases at J, with 8 bases between. Germline CDR1 is WSHSY and CDR2 is SAAADI. For the CDR3, the DNA is TGCGCCAGCAGTGAGTCGTCAGGCCGCAATCAGCCCCAGCATTTT. Residues: CASSESSGRNQPQHF.

This sequence joins TRBV5-1 and TRBJ2-5; 9 positions match TRBD1. Germline V gene sequence: CDR1 SGHRS, CDR2 YFSETQ. The CDR3 loop spans 15 amino acids. Trimming at V came to 0 bases and at J to 2 bases, leaving 2 bases not matched to a gene. DNA for the CDR3: TGCGCCAGCAGCTTGGACAGGGGGCAGCAAGAGACCCAGTACTTC. Its translation is CASSLDRGQQETQYF.

Note on this clonotype: Being one base from a much bigger clone, this may be a read error. J is TRBJ1-1 and V is TRBV29-1; TRBD1 matches at 7 bases. Trimming took 5 bases from V and 4 from J; bases not matched to a gene: 7. Germline-derived CDR1 and CDR2 are SQVTM and ANQGSEA. CDR3 length: 13 amino acids. The CDR3 protein is CSVLRGVSTEAFF. In DNA form, the CDR3 reads TGCAGCGTTCTCAGGGGGGTGAGCACTGAAGCTTTCTTT.

This clonotype was seen more than once but under ten times. This chain uses TRBV12-3 or TRBV12-4 with TRBJ1-5, with D maybe TRBD1 (5 bases). Trimming removed 7 bases at V and 4 bases at J, with 11 bases between. The CDR3 totals 13 residues. The CDR3 is CASTPTDNQPQHF. DNA of the CDR3: TGTGCCAGCACCCCGACAGATAATCAGCCCCAGCATTTT.

Ten or more counts support this clonotype. The chain links TRBV7-3 to TRBJ2-3; no clear D. The V end lost 2 bases, the J end lost 1 base, and 10 bases lay between the germline ends. CDR3 length equals 15 residues. Germline V lookup: CDR1 SGHTA, CDR2 FQGTGA. The CDR3 bases are TGTGCCAGCAGCTTAGGTCCCTCTGGCACAGATACGCAGTATTTT. Its translation: CASSLGPSGTDTQYF. The variable domain in full, with the rest retrieved from reference TRBV7-3 and TRBJ2-3, is GAGVSQTPSNKVTEKGKYVELRCDPISGHTALYWYRQSLGQGPEFLIYFQGTGAADDSGLPNDRFFAVRPEGSVSTLKIQRTERGDSAVYLCASSLGPSGTDTQYFGPGTRLTVL.